This entry lists 18 T cell receptor beta chains sequenced from one sample in a study of cytomegalovirus exposure and HLA in healthy donors. Primers included in the PCR were 60 Vbeta and 13 Jbeta primers. Repertoires were generated with immunoSEQ multiplex PCR, while TCRdb's copy carries only in-frame clones and drops some. The profile covers 130,000 to 150,000 clones, with 80% to 85% appearing a single time and roughly 2.7% taken by the ten largest. The sample comprised PBMCs. All receptors come from a boy between 2 and 10 years old in good health and CMV-seronegative.

The chain joins TRBV6-5 to TRBJ1-2; unclear D gene. Trimming took 8 bases from V and 4 from J, leaving 8 bases between them. This CDR3 has 11 amino acids. The germline gives CDR1 MNHEY, CDR2 SVGAGI. The CDR3 loop reads CASGWAYGYTF. The CDR3 region has the DNA TGTGCCAGCGGCTGGGCCTATGGCTACACCTTC.

The chain employs TRBV6-1 and TRBJ2-3, with TRBD1 matching 7 bases. The length of the CDR3 is 15 residues. After removal of 2 bases from V and 5 bases from J, the junction contained 7 bases not matched to a gene. CDR1 and CDR2 (germline): MNHNS, SASEGT. This CDR3 reads CASSESGGGGDTQYF. In DNA, the CDR3 is TGTGCCAGCAGTGAATCAGGGGGTGGCGGAGATACGCAGTATTTT.

This clone is a singleton in its sample. Here the CDR3 reads CSVKGQFNSPLHF. As DNA, the CDR3 is TGCAGCGTCAAAGGACAGTTTAATTCACCCCTCCACTTT. The rearrangement joins TRBV29-1 to TRBJ1-6; D may be TRBD1 (6 bases). The V gene lost 6 bases and the J gene lost 6 bases, with 12 bases spanning the gap. This CDR3 has 13 amino acids. Germline CDR1 is SQVTM and CDR2 is ANQGSEA.

The chain is built from TRBV10-3 and TRBJ2-2, with D possibly matching TRBD1 (5 bases). Germline V CDR1 and CDR2: ENHRY, SYGVKD. Trimming removed 6 bases at V and 3 bases at J, with 8 bases between. The CDR3 runs 13 residues. The CDR3 DNA reads TGTGCCATCAGGGACACATACACCGGGGAGCTGTTTTTT. It encodes CAIRDTYTGELFF.

The chain joins TRBV4-3 to TRBJ2-1; TRBD2 agrees at 7 bases. This CDR3 has 15 residues. V shed 0 bases, J shed 6 bases, and the junction held 5 bases outside the gene matches. Per the germline V gene, CDR1 is LGHNA and CDR2 is YSLEER. The CDR3 DNA is TGCGCCAGCAGCCAAGACGGGGGGAGGTTCAATGAGCAGTTCTTC. This gives the protein CASSQDGGRFNEQFF.

This sequence joins TRBV5-5 and TRBJ2-3, with 7 bases lining up with TRBD2. Germline lookup yields CDR1 SGHKS and CDR2 YYEKEE (reference sequence). V trimming: 4 bases; J trimming: 4 bases; junction bases outside the gene matches: 9. The CDR3 totals 15 residues. The CDR3 region has the DNA TGTGCCAGCAGCGTCACCGGGGGGAGGCCAGATACGCAGTATTTT. Encoded protein: CASSVTGGRPDTQYF.

The V gene is TRBV2, the J gene TRBJ2-3; 9 nucleotides line up with TRBD1. Unmatched junction bases numbered 5, after V lost 9 bases and J lost 4 bases. Germline V gives CDR1 SNHLY, CDR2 FYNNEI. CDR3 size: 13 residues. The CDR3 coding sequence is TGTGCCAGACCGGGACAGGGATCAGATACGCAGTATTTT. Its translation: CARPGQGSDTQYF.

The rearrangement uses TRBV9 and TRBJ2-3; TRBD2 matches 8 bases. The junction had 8 bases not matched to a gene; V was cut back by 2 bases and J by 6 bases. CDR1 SGDLS and CDR2 YYNGEE come from the germline V gene. There are 15 residues in the CDR3. The CDR3 nucleotides are TGTGCCAGCAGCGTCGGGGGGGGCATTGTGGATACGCAGTATTTT. Translating gives CASSVGGGIVDTQYF.

The rearrangement uses TRBV7-6 and TRBJ2-7; possible D gene TRBD1, 6 bases. The V gene's germline CDR1 is SGHVS and CDR2 FNYEAQ. There are 16 residues in the CDR3. Trimming stripped 3 bases from V and 3 bases from J, with 18 bases between. The CDR3 protein is CASSLGAPGQRYEQYF. The CDR3 DNA sequence: TGTGCCAGCAGCTTGGGGGCACCGGGACAACGCTACGAGCAGTACTTC.

This clone was picked up one time. This rearrangement joins TRBV7-9 to TRBJ1-5, with D unclear. CDR3 length: 12 amino acids. V gave up 1 base and J gave up 6 bases, with 4 bases separating them. The germline CDR1 and CDR2 sequences are SEHNR and FQNEAQ (reference sequence). The CDR3 coding sequence is TGTGCCAGCAGCTTAGGTCGTCAGCCCCAGCATTTT. It specifies CASSLGRQPQHF.

This chain uses TRBV2 with TRBJ1-1; D is ambiguous. Trimming left V 4 bases short and J 2 bases short, with 8 bases between. Germline V gives CDR1 SNHLY, CDR2 FYNNEI. CDR3 length: 13 residues. CDR3 protein: CASSGGLNTEAFF. In nucleotides, the CDR3 is TGTGCCAGCAGTGGAGGACTTAACACTGAAGCTTTCTTT.

The gene calls are TRBV23-1 and TRBJ1-5; the match to TRBD1 covers 7 bases. TRBV23-1 is recorded as an ORF, its role being uncertain. J was trimmed by 3 bases and V by 2 bases; bases with no gene match: 4. This CDR3 contains 15 residues. The CDR3 loop is CASSQDREYNQPQHF. The CDR3 DNA is TGCGCCAGCAGTCAAGACAGGGAATACAATCAGCCCCAGCATTTT.

V is TRBV19 and J is TRBJ2-1, with D uncertain. Germline loops: CDR1 LNHDA, CDR2 SQIVND (reference sequence). CDR3 length: 14 residues. V lost 5 bases and J lost 5, with 13 bases in between. The CDR3 sequence is CASSPSGLNNEQFF. CDR3 DNA sequence: TGTGCCAGTAGTCCCTCGGGTCTTAACAATGAGCAGTTCTTC. Full variable domain (remainder filled in from reference TRBV19 and TRBJ2-1): DGGITQSPKYLFRKEGQNVTLSCEQNLNHDAMYWYRQDPGQGLRLIYYSQIVNDFQKGDIAEGYSVSREKKESFPLTVTSAQKNPTAFYLCASSPSGLNNEQFFGPGTRLTVL.

The rearrangement links TRBV30 to TRBJ1-1, with a weak D call TRBD1 (6 bases). Germline values: CDR1 GTSNPN, CDR2 SVGIG (reference sequence). The V end lost 4 bases, the J end lost 2 bases, and 14 bases lay between the germline ends. The CDR3 has 14 residues. The CDR3 coding sequence is TGTGCCTGGAATTTTGGACAGCTTAACACTGAAGCTTTCTTT. It translates to CAWNFGQLNTEAFF.

This clone was recorded only once. The chain employs TRBV28 and TRBJ2-7; TRBD2 matches 12 bases. After removal of 7 bases from V and 3 bases from J, the junction contained 4 bases not matched to a gene. The CDR3 contains 14 residues. Germline-derived CDR1 and CDR2 are MDHEN and SYDVKM. DNA of the CDR3: TGTGCCAGCACCGGGACTAGCGGGTTCTACGAGCAGTACTTC. This sequence encodes CASTGTSGFYEQYF.

The chain combines TRBV7-2 with TRBJ1-5; 10 nucleotides align to TRBD1. Germline V gives CDR1 SGHTA, CDR2 FQGNSA. Losses at the gene ends were 5 bases for V and 7 bases for J; bases not matched to a gene: 8. There are 15 residues in the CDR3. The CDR3 sequence: CASSPGQGGDQPQHF. Here the CDR3 DNA reads TGTGCCAGCAGCCCAGGACAGGGGGGGGACCAGCCCCAGCATTTT.

This rearrangement joins TRBV29-1 to TRBJ2-3; the D is unclear. CDR1 and CDR2 from the germline V gene are SQVTM and ANQGSEA. V lost 6 bases to trimming and J lost 5 bases, with 21 bases between them. This CDR3 has 15 residues. CDR3 amino acids: CSVRLGGRGGDTQYF. CDR3 nucleotide sequence: TGCAGCGTGCGATTGGGTGGCCGAGGTGGAGATACGCAGTATTTT.

The chain has TRBV7-3 and TRBJ2-5; D unresolved. The J call may be mistaken, given a closer DNA end match to TRBJ2-7. This CDR3 comprises 13 residues. CDR1 is SGHTA and CDR2 is FQGTGA in the germline V gene. The CDR3 loop reads CASSLGSGYEQYF. DNA of the CDR3: TGTGCCAGCAGCTTAGGGTCCGGGTACGAGCAGTACTTC.